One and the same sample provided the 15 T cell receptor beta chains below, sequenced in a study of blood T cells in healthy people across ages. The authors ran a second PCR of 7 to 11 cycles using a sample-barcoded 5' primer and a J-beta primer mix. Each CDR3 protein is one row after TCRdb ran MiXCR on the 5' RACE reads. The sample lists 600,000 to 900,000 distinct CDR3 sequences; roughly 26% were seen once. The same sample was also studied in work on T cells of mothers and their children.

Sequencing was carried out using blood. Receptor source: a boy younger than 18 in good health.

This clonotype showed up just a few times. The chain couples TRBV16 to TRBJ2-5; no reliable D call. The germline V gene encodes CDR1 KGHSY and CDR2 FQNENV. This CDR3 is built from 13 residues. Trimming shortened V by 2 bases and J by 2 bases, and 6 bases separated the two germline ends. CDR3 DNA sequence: TGTGCCAGCAGCCAAAGACGGCAAGAGACCCAGTACTTC. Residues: CASSQRRQETQYF.

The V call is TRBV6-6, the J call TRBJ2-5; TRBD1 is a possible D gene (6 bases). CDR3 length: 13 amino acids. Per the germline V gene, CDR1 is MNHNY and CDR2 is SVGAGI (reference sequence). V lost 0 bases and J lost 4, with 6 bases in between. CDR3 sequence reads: CASSYSGAETQYF. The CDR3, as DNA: TGTGCCAGCAGTTACTCGGGGGCAGAGACCCAGTACTTC.

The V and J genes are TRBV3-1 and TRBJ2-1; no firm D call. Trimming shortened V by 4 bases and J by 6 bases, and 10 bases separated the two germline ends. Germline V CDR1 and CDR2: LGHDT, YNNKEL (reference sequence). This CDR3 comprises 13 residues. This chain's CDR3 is CASSLRRVNEQFF. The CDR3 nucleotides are TGTGCCAGCAGCCTCAGGAGAGTCAATGAGCAGTTCTTC.

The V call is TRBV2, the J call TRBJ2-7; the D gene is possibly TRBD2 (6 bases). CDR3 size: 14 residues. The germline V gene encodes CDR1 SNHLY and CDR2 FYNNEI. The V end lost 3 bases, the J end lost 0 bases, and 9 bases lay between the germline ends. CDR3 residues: CASSDGRGSYEQYF. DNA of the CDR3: TGTGCCAGCAGTGACGGGCGGGGCTCCTACGAGCAGTACTTC.

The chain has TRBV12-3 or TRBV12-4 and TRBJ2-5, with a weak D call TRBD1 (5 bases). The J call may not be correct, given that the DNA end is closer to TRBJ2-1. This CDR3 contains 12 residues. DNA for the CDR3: TGTGCCAGCAGTGACCAGGGAAATGAGCAGTTCTTC. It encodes CASSDQGNEQFF.

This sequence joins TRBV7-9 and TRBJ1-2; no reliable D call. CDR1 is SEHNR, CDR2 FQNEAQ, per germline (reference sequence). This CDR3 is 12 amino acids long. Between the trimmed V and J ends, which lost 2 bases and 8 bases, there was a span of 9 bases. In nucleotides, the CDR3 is TGTGCCAGCAGCTTACCTAGTAGCGGCTACACCTTC. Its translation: CASSLPSSGYTF.

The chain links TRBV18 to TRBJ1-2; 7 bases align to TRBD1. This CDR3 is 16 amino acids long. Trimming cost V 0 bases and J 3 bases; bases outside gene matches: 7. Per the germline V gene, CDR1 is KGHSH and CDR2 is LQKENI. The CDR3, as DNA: TGTGCCAGCTCACCACCCAGCGGGACAGCTGACTATGGCTACACCTTC. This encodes CASSPPSGTADYGYTF.

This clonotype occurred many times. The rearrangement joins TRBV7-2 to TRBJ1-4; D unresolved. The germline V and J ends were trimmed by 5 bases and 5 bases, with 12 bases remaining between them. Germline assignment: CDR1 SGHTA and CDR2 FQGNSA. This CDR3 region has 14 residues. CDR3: CASSTREGNEKLFF. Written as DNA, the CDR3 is TGTGCCAGCAGCACCCGGGAAGGAAATGAAAAACTGTTTTTT.

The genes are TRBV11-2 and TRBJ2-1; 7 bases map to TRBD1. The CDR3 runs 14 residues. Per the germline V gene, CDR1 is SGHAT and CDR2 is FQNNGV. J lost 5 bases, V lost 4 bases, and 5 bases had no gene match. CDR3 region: CASSSVDRNNEQFF. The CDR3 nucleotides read TGTGCCAGCAGCTCGGTGGACAGGAACAATGAGCAGTTCTTC.

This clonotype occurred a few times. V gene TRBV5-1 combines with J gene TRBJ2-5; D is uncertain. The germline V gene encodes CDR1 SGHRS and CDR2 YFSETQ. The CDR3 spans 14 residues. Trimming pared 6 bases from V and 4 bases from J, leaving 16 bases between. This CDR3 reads CASTLGRVRETQYF. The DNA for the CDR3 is TGCGCCAGCACCCTTGGTAGGGTCCGAGAGACCCAGTACTTC.

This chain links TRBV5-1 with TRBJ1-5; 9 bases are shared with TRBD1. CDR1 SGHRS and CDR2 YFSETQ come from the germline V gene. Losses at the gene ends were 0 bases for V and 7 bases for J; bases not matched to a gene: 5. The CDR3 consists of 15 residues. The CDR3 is CASSLGQGESQPQHF. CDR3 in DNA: TGCGCCAGCAGCTTGGGACAGGGGGAAAGCCAGCCCCAGCATTTT.

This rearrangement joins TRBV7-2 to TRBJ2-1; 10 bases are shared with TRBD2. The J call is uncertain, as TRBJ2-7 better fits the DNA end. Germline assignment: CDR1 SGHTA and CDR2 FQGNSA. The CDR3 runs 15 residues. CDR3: CASSLGTSAVYEQYF. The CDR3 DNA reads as TGTGCCAGCAGCCTAGGGACTAGCGCCGTCTACGAGCAGTACTTC.

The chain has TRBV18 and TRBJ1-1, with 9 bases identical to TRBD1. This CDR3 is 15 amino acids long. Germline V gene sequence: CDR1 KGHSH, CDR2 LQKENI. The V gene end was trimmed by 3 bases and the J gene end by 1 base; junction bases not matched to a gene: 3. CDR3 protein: CASSPDRGTNTEAFF. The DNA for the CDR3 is TGTGCCAGCTCACCGGACAGGGGAACGAACACTGAAGCTTTCTTT.

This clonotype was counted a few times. The CDR3 DNA reads TGTGCCACCGGGACAGCCCGAGAGACCCAGTACTTC. This gives the protein CATGTARETQYF. The chain has TRBV24-1 and TRBJ2-5, with 7 bases that match TRBD1. This CDR3 spans 12 amino acids. Germline V lookup: CDR1 KGHDR, CDR2 SFDVKD. V lost 9 bases, J lost 4 bases, and 4 bases stayed unmatched.

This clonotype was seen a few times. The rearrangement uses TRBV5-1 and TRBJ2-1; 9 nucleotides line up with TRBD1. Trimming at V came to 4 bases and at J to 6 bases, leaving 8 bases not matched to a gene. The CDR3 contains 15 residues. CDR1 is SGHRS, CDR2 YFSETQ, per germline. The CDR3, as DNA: TGCGCCAGCAGCCCGGGACAGGGCCAGGGCAATGAGCAGTTCTTC. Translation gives CASSPGQGQGNEQFF.